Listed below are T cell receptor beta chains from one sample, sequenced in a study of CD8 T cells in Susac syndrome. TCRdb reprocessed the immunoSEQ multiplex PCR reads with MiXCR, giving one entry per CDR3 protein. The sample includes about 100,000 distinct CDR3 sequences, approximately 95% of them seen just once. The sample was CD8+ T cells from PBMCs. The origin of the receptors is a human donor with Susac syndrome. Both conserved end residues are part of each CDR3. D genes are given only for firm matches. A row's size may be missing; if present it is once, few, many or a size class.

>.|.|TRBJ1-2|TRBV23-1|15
CASSQSRNFNYGYTF
TGCGCCAGCAGTCAATCGCGCAACTTTAACTATGGCTACACCTTC
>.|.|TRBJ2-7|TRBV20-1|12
CSARGGDYEQYF
TGCAGTGCTAGAGGGGGAGACTACGAGCAGTACTTC
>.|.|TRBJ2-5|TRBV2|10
CASREETQYF
TGTGCCAGCAGGGAAGAGACCCAGTACTTC
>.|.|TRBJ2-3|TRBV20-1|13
CSARSLLVPTQYF
TGCAGTGCTAGATCCCTACTAGTTCCTACGCAGTATTTT
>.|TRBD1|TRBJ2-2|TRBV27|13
CAAGTGVSGELFF
TGTGCCGCCGGGACAGGGGTTTCCGGGGAGCTGTTTTTT
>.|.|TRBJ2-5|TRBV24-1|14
CATSGNPDPETQYF
TGTGCCACCAGTGGGAACCCGGATCCCGAGACCCAGTACTTC
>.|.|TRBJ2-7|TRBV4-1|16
CASSHPGLLSSYEQYF
TGCGCCAGCAGCCACCCCGGACTTCTAAGCTCCTACGAGCAGTACTTC
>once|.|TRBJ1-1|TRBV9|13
CASRNVEGTEAFF
TGTGCCAGCAGGAACGTAGAAGGCACTGAAGCTTTCTTT
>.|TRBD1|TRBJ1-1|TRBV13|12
CASSSRDRQAFF
TGTGCCAGCAGCTCCCGGGACAGACAAGCTTTCTTT
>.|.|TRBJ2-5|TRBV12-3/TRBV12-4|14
CASRKDRLQETQYF
TGTGCCAGCAGAAAGGACAGACTCCAAGAGACCCAGTACTTC
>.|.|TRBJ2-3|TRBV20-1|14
CSASRRLLTDTQYF
TGCAGTGCTAGCCGGCGACTGCTCACAGATACGCAGTATTTT
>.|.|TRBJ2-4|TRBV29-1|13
CSANWGRKDIQYF
TGCAGCGCGAACTGGGGCAGAAAGGACATTCAGTACTTC
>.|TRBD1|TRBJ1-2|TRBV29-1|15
CSVWVGTGDNYGYTF
TGCAGCGTGTGGGTCGGGACAGGGGACAACTATGGCTACACCTTC
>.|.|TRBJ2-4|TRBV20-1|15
CSARRGAAAKNIQYF
TGCAGTGCTAGGCGCGGGGCTGCGGCCAAAAACATTCAGTACTTC
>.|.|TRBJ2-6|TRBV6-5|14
CASKAASGANVLTF
TGTGCCAGCAAGGCGGCATCTGGGGCCAACGTCCTGACTTTC
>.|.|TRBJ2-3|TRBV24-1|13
CATSRTSTDTQYF
TGTGCCACCAGTCGGACTAGCACAGATACGCAGTATTTT
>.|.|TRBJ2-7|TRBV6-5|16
CASSYTGDTAAYEQYF
TGTGCCAGCAGTTATACCGGGGACACAGCCGCGTACGAGCAGTACTTC
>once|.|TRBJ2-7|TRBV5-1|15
CASSLGASPGYEQYF
TGCGCCAGCAGCTTGGGGGCCTCCCCCGGGTACGAGCAGTACTTC
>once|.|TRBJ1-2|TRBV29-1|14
CSVELVVLPYGYTF
TGCAGCGTTGAGTTGGTGGTTTTACCCTATGGCTACACCTTC
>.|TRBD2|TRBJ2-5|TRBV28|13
CASSLLAEETQYF
TGTGCCAGCAGTCTACTAGCGGAAGAGACCCAGTACTTC
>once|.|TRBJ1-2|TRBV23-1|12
CAGPRSNYGYTF
TGCGCCGGACCGAGAAGTAACTATGGCTACACCTTC
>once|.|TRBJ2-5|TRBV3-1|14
CASSQDLQRETQYF
TGTGCCAGCAGCCAAGATCTACAAAGAGAGACCCAGTACTTC
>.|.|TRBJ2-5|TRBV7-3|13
CASSLGAVETQYF
TGTGCCAGCAGCTTAGGGGCGGTGGAGACCCAGTACTTC
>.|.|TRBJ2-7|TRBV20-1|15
CSARNRDKGTYEQYF
TGCAGTGCTAGAAACCGGGACAAGGGGACCTACGAGCAGTACTTC
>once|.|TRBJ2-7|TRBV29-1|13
CSVLRDSNYEQYF
TGCAGCGTTCTGCGGGACAGCAACTACGAGCAGTACTTC
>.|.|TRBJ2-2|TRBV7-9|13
CASSTVNTGELFF
TGTGCCAGCAGCACCGTGAACACCGGGGAGCTGTTTTTT
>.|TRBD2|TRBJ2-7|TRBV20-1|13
CSARSGGIYEQYF
TGCAGTGCTAGGAGCGGGGGGATCTACGAGCAGTACTTC
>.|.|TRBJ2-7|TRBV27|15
CASKTGPEYSYEQYF
TGTGCCAGCAAAACTGGGCCCGAATACTCCTACGAGCAGTACTTC
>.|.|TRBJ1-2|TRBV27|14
CASSPDRVSYGYTF
TGTGCCAGCAGTCCTGACCGGGTCAGCTATGGCTACACCTTC
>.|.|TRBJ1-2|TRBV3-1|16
CASSQGPRTANYGYTF
TGTGCCAGCAGCCAGGGACCCCGGACAGCTAACTATGGCTACACCTTC
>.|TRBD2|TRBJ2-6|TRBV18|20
CASSPAWTSGGISGANVLTF
TGTGCCAGCTCACCAGCCTGGACTAGCGGAGGTATTTCTGGGGCCAACGTCCTGACTTTC
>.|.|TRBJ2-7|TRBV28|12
CASSYPTYEQYF
TGTGCCAGCAGCTACCCTACCTACGAGCAGTACTTC
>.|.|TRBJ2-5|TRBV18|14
CASSHQSGQETQYF
TGTGCCAGCTCCCACCAGAGTGGCCAAGAGACCCAGTACTTC
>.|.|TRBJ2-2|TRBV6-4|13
CASSDSSTGELFF
TGTGCCAGCAGTGACTCTAGCACCGGGGAGCTGTTTTTT
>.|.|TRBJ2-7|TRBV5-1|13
CASSLERTESQYF
TGCGCCAGCAGCTTGGAAAGGACGGAGTCGCAGTACTTC
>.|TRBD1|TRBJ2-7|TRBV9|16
CASSTGQGSISYEQYF
TGTGCCAGCAGCACGGGACAGGGTTCAATCTCCTACGAGCAGTACTTC
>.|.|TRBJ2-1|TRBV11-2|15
CASSLWASQYNEQFF
TGTGCCAGCAGCCTCTGGGCGTCCCAATACAATGAGCAGTTCTTC
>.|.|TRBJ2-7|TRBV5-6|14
CASSFQANPYEQYF
TGTGCCAGCAGCTTCCAGGCCAACCCCTACGAGCAGTACTTC
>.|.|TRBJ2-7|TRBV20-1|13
CSARRTASYEQYF
TGCAGTGCTAGACGGACTGCTTCCTACGAGCAGTACTTC
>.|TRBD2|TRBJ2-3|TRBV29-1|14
CSAPLALRADTQYF
TGCAGCGCCCCACTAGCGTTAAGGGCAGATACGCAGTATTTT
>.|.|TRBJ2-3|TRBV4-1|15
CASSRSPAWADTQYF
TGCGCCAGCAGCCGCTCGCCGGCGTGGGCAGATACGCAGTATTTT
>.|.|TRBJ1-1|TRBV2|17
CASLGSSQGASNTEAFF
TGTGCCAGCTTAGGGTCGTCGCAGGGAGCGTCGAACACTGAAGCTTTCTTT
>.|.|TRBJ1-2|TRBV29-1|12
CSVDSSNYGYTF
TGCAGCGTTGATTCCAGTAACTATGGCTACACCTTC
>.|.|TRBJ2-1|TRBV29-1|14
CSVTGDRPLGEQFF
TGCAGCGTCACGGGCGACCGTCCGTTGGGTGAGCAGTTCTTC
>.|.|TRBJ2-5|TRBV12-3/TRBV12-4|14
CASSLAGLFETQYF
TGTGCCAGCAGTTTAGCCGGACTATTTGAGACCCAGTACTTC
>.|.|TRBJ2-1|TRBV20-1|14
CSAPMGVGYNEQFF
TGCAGTGCCCCGATGGGAGTAGGATACAATGAGCAGTTCTTC
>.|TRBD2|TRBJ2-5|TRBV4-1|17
CASSQGRLAGIQETQYF
TGCGCCAGCAGCCAAGGTCGCCTAGCGGGGATCCAAGAGACCCAGTACTTC
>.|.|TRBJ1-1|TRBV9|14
CASSYEGGDAEAFF
TGTGCCAGCAGCTACGAGGGGGGGGATGCTGAAGCTTTCTTT
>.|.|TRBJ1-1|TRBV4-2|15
CASSQAPGLDTEAFF
TGTGCCAGCAGCCAAGCCCCAGGGTTAGACACTGAAGCTTTCTTT
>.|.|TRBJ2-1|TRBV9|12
CASSVGRNEQFF
TGTGCCAGCAGCGTAGGGAGGAATGAGCAGTTCTTC
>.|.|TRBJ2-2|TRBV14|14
CASSGIANTGELFF
TGTGCCAGCAGCGGGATCGCGAACACCGGGGAGCTGTTTTTT
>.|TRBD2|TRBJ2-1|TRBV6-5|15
CASSSLAGADDEQFF
TGTGCCAGCAGTTCGCTAGCGGGAGCCGACGATGAGCAGTTCTTC
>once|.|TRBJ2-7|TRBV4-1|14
CASSQGQSSYEQYF
TGCGCCAGCAGCCAAGGACAGAGCTCCTACGAGCAGTACTTC
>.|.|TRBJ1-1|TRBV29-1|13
CSVQGVLGTEAFF
TGCAGCGTCCAGGGTGTCTTGGGCACTGAAGCTTTCTTT
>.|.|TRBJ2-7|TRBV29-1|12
CSTMYGSYEQYF
TGCAGCACAATGTACGGGTCCTACGAGCAGTACTTC
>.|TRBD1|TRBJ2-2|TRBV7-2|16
CASSSPLTGVTGELFF
TGTGCCAGCAGCTCGCCCTTAACAGGGGTCACCGGGGAGCTGTTTTTT
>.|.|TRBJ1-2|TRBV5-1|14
CASSPADGRGGYTF
TGCGCCAGCAGCCCCGCAGACGGCCGTGGGGGCTACACCTTC
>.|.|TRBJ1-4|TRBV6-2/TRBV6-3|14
CAIAVGATNEKLFF
TGTGCCATCGCGGTCGGGGCAACTAATGAAAAACTGTTTTTT
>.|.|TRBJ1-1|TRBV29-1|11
CSTDTNTEAFF
TGCAGCACAGACACGAACACTGAAGCTTTCTTT